The rows below give T cell receptor beta chains drawn from one sample of a study of blood T cells in healthy people across ages. TCRdb analysed the 5' RACE reads with MiXCR anew, one entry per CDR3 protein. This table holds about 1.6 million distinct CDR3 sequences, roughly 32% found once. The source material was blood. These receptors were collected from a young woman in good health. Each CDR3 is given without its conserved first and last residue.

length | J | V | CDR3
12 | TRBJ2-5 | TRBV29-1 | SVTTMGGEETQY
11 | TRBJ2-7 | TRBV27 | ASSRRRSYEQY
13 | TRBJ2-1 | TRBV5-1 | ASSWTSGETFEQF
12 | TRBJ2-2 | TRBV5-1 | ASSIGQHTGELF
13 | TRBJ2-7 | TRBV2 | ASSGQDSSSYEQY
11 | TRBJ2-1 | TRBV20-1 | SAGGWDLNEQF
13 | TRBJ1-5 | TRBV27 | ASSPIYREGQPQH
13 | TRBJ2-1 | TRBV3-1 | ASSQELVPSNEQF
13 | TRBJ2-1 | TRBV18 | ASSPGLAEYNEQF
13 | NA | TRBV4-1 | ASSLGYTSGIEQY
18 | TRBJ2-6 | TRBV7-9 | ASSPRIVGVRNSGANVLT
10 | TRBJ2-1 | TRBV20-1 | SASQGRNEQF
12 | TRBJ1-2 | TRBV4-1 | ASSQDWGYYGYT
15 | TRBJ2-1 | TRBV4-2 | ASSQDPLAPFYSEQF
12 | TRBJ1-5 | TRBV7-8 | ASSPLGVHQPQH
13 | TRBJ2-3 | TRBV7-2 | ASSNGQGHRDTQY
10 | TRBJ1-1 | TRBV6-1 | ASRGPTTEAF
13 | TRBJ2-1 | TRBV7-9 | ASSSPGGRNNEQF
10 | TRBJ2-1 | TRBV3-1 | ASSQDVAEQF
13 | TRBJ2-3 | TRBV20-1 | SIKRGLPSTDTQY
11 | TRBJ2-1 | TRBV20-1 | SARGSTSGSHF
14 | TRBJ2-3 | TRBV7-3 | ASSSGLAGALDTQY
13 | TRBJ1-6 | TRBV4-1 | ASSQGPDHPSPLH
12 | NA | TRBV27 | ASSFSTGGHEQY
12 | TRBJ2-1 | TRBV19 | ASTPSGRWNEQF
14 | TRBJ2-7 | TRBV28 | ASSPPLWGRTYEQY
10 | TRBJ1-1 | TRBV7-9 | ASSRDRSEAF
12 | TRBJ2-1 | TRBV29-1 | RAAGTSEYNEQF
12 | TRBJ2-1 | TRBV5-6 | ASSLDAEGVEQF
10 | TRBJ2-3 | TRBV2 | ASSEASDGQY
14 | TRBJ1-4 | TRBV10-3 | AISEKVGAVNEKLF
14 | TRBJ2-1 | TRBV29-1 | SVEDFPAATYNEQF
16 | TRBJ2-6 | TRBV5-1 | ASSSILAGNSGANVLT